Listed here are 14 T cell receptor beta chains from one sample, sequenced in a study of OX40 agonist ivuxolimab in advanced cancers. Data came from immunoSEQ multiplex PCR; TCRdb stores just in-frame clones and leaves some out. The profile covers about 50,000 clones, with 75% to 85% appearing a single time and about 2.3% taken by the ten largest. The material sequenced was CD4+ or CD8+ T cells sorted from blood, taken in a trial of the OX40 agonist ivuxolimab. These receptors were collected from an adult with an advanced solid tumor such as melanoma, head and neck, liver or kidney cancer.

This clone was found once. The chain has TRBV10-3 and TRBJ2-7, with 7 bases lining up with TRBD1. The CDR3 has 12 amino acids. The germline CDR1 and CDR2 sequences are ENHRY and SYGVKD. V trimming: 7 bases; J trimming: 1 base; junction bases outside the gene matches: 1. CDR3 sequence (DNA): TGTGCCATCATGGGACAGTCCTACGAGCAGTACTTC. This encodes CAIMGQSYEQYF.

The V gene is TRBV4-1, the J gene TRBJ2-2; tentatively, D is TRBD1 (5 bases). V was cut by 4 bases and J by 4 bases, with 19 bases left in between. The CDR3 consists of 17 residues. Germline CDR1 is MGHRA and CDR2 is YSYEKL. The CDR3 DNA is TGCGCCAGCAGCCTCAAGCGACAGACAGTAGGCACCGGGGAGCTGTTTTTT. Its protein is CASSLKRQTVGTGELFF.

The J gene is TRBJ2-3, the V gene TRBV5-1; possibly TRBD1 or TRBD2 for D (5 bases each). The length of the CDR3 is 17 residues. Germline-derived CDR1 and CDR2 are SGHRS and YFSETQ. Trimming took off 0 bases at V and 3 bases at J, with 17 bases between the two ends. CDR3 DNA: TGCGCCAGCAGCTTGGGAGGGGATGCAATGGGAACAGATACGCAGTATTTT. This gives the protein CASSLGGDAMGTDTQYF.

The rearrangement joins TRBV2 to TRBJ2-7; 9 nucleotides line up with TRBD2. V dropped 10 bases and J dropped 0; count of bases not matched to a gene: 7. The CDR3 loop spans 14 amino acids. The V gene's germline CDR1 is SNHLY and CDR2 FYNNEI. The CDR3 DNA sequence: TGTGCCACCACGATTAGCGGGGGCTCCTACGAGCAGTACTTC. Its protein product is CATTISGGSYEQYF.

CDR3 DNA sequence: TGTGCCAGCAGCCGACTCACAGGGAACATTCAGTACTTC. This translates into CASSRLTGNIQYF. This chain connects TRBV27 to TRBJ2-4; weak D call: TRBD1 (6 bases). The germline V and J ends were trimmed by 6 bases and 7 bases, with 13 bases remaining between them. This CDR3 spans 13 amino acids. In germline, CDR1 is MNHEY, CDR2 SMNVEV (reference sequence).

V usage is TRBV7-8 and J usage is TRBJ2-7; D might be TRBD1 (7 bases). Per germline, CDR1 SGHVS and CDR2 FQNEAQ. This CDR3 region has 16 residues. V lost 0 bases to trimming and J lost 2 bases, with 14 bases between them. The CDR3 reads CASSLAAGRGAYEQYF. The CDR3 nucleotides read TGTGCCAGCAGCTTAGCGGCCGGCAGGGGGGCCTACGAGCAGTACTTC.

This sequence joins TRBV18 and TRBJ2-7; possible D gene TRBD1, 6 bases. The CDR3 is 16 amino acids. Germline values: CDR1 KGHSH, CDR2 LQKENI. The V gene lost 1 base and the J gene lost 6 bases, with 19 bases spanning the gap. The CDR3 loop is CASSPQRTDNLGEQYF. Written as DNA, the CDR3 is TGTGCCAGCTCACCACAGAGGACAGACAACCTCGGCGAGCAGTACTTC.

The CDR3 DNA is TGTGCCAGCAGCAGGGAGGACAGGGAACCGGGACTCGGCACAGATACGCAGTATTTT. Amino acids: CASSREDREPGLGTDTQYF. The V call is TRBV21-1, the J call TRBJ2-3; the D call in the table, TRBD1, was not verified against the DNA. TRBV21-1 is marked as a pseudogene. This CDR3 is built from 19 residues.

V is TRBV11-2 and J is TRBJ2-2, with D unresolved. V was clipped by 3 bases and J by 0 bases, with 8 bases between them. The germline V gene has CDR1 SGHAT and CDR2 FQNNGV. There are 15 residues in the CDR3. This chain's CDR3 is CASSLGAANTGELFF. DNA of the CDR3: TGTGCCAGCAGCTTGGGCGCGGCGAACACCGGGGAGCTGTTTTTT.

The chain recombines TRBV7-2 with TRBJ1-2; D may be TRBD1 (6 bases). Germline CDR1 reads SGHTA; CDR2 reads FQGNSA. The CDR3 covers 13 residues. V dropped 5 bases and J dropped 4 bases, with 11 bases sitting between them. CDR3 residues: CASSPQGTYGYTF. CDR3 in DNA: TGTGCCAGCAGCCCCCAGGGGACCTATGGCTACACCTTC. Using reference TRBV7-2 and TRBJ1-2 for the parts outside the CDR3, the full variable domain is GAGVSQSPSNKVTEKGKDVELRCDPISGHTALYWYRQSLGQGLEFLIYFQGNSAPDKSGLPSDRFSAERTGGSVSTLTIQRTQQEDSAVYLCASSPQGTYGYTFGSGTRLTVV.

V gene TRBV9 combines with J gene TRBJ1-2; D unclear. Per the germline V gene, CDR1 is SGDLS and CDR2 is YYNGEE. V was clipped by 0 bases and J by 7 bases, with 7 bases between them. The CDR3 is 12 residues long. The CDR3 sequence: CASSVVEGGYTF. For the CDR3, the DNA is TGTGCCAGCAGCGTAGTAGAGGGTGGCTACACCTTC.

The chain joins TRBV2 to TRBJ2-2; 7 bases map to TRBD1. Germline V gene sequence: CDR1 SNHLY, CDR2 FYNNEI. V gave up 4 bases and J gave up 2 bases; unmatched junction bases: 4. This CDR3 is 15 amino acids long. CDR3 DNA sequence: TGTGCCAGCAGTGCCGGGACAGCAAACACCGGGGAGCTGTTTTTT. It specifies CASSAGTANTGELFF.

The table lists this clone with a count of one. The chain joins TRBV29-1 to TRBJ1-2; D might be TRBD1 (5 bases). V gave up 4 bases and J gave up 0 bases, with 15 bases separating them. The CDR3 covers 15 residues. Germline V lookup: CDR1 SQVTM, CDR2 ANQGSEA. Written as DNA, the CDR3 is TGCAGCGTTGTGGGGGAAAGGATCGCTAACTATGGCTACACCTTC. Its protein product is CSVVGERIANYGYTF.

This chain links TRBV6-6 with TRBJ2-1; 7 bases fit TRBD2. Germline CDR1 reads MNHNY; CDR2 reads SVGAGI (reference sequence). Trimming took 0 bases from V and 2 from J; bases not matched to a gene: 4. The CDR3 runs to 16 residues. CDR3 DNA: TGTGCCAGCAGTTACTCGGGCGGGAGCGCCTACAATGAGCAGTTCTTC. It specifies CASSYSGGSAYNEQFF.